This T cell receptor (beta chain) originates from a study of cytomegalovirus exposure and HLA in healthy donors. Likely unrecorded immune exposures existed in these nominally healthy donors. The sample holds one count of this clone. PCR primers comprised 60 Vbeta and 13 Jbeta primers. Generated by immunoSEQ multiplex PCR, the TCRdb table keeps only in-frame clones and is missing some. This table holds under 120,000 clones, roughly 70% found once. V lost 3 bases and J 6 bases, leaving 17 bases between the germline ends. The CDR3 is 15 amino acids. The germline CDR1 and CDR2 sequences are MDHEN and SYDVKM.

The specimen was PBMCs. The chain recombines TRBV28 with TRBJ1-2; tentative D call: TRBD1 (6 bases). This receptor was identified in a man aged 35-49 years in good health and CMV-seropositive. CDR3 nucleotide sequence: TGTGCCAGCAGTTTGCCGGGACACCGGCGAGATGGCTACACCTTC. It yields the protein CASSLPGHRRDGYTF.